What follows describes a single T cell receptor (beta chain). This clone was seen ten or more times. The antigen it binds to is not known. Base quality data are lacking; no much larger clone is found one base away. The method behind the library was PCR. For sequencing, an Illumina HiSeq 4000 was employed. High-throughput sequencing was used to profile the CDR3 region of the TCR beta-chain in every patient. The authors processed their data as follows. CDR3 differences across clinicopathological groups were used to build a classifier for discriminating distant-metastatic papillary thyroid cancer patients. The Shannon index was used to measure repertoire diversity, and the Morisita-Horn index was used to measure how similar tumor and blood repertoires were. Clones were called with MiXCR by TCRdb after fastp trimmed the public reads at Q25, and only in-frame beta chains were retained. It is TCRdb's table, rather than the study itself, that gives the V and J calls and clone size. This sample holds approximately 20,000 clones; 15% to 17% were observed only once. The top ten clonotypes cover about a fifth of the sample.

No treatment had been received by any patient before thyroid surgery. Using T-cell receptor beta sequencing, the researchers looked back retrospectively at clinical samples from patients, gathered between about 2012 and 2018. The source of the sample is a study of metastatic and nonmetastatic thyroid tumors (dated by TCRdb to the early 2020s). For the study in its entirety: Repertoires from peripheral blood and from tumor or nodule tissue samples of malignant and benign thyroid patients were compared. Paper-wide results and their limitations: In both blood and tumor samples, TCR beta diversity was reported to be significantly higher in malignant tumors than in benign nodules.

The CDR3 goes from the cysteine to the phenylalanine over 13 residues. Just CDR3 DNA is preserved here, 39 bases in frame from base 1. The germline V gene provides CDR1 SNHLY and CDR2 FYNNEI. The germline ends are 13 bases apart after V is trimmed by 6 bases and J by 7 bases. This receptor was obtained from a female donor with papillary thyroid cancer or a benign thyroid nodule (not recorded which). Some clones in this sample may be carry-over from other donors' samples. Input material: blood. The chain is encoded by TRBV2 joined to TRBJ2-1; perhaps TRBD2 is the D gene, with 5 bases matching. DNA sequence: TGTGCCAGCAGAGGATATGGCGGGAATGAGCAGTTCTTC. This sequence encodes CASRGYGGNEQFF.